The 7 T cell receptor beta chains below were found in one sample sequenced in a study of cytomegalovirus exposure and HLA in healthy donors. PCR employed 60 Vbeta and 13 Jbeta primers. The data were produced by immunoSEQ multiplex PCR, yet TCRdb's version contains in-frame clones alone and is incomplete. The data show fewer than 250,000 clones, 65% to 85% seen once. Sequencing was carried out using PBMCs. All receptors derive from a man aged 25-40 years in good health and CMV-seronegative.

The genes are TRBV5-5 and TRBJ1-2, with 9 bases lining up with TRBD1. The CDR3 length is 16 residues. V shed 3 bases, J shed 6 bases, and the junction held 12 bases outside the gene matches. Germline CDR1 reads SGHKS; CDR2 reads YYEKEE (reference sequence). CDR3 DNA: TGTGCCAGCAGCTCTAAGATATGGACAGGGGATGATGGCTACACCTTC. Its protein is CASSSKIWTGDDGYTF.

V gene TRBV6-5 combines with J gene TRBJ2-2, with 7 positions matching TRBD2. Germline CDR1 reads MNHEY; CDR2 reads SVGAGI. The CDR3 totals 11 residues. With V trimmed by 9 bases and J by 7 bases, 2 bases remained unmatched. For the CDR3, the DNA is TGTGCCAGGGGGGGGAGCGGGGAGCTGTTTTTT. Its translation: CARGGSGELFF.

V gene TRBV6-5 combines with J gene TRBJ2-3; D is perhaps TRBD1 (5 bases). V lost 2 bases, J lost 2 bases, and 11 bases lay in between. CDR3 size: 15 residues. Germline CDR1 MNHEY, CDR2 SVGAGI. The CDR3 reads CASSYGQGNTDTQYF. The CDR3 nucleotides read TGTGCCAGCAGTTACGGGCAGGGAAACACAGATACGCAGTATTTT.

The rearrangement uses TRBV5-1 and TRBJ2-7, with 10 bases aligning to TRBD1. In germline, CDR1 is SGHRS, CDR2 YFSETQ. CDR3 length equals 15 residues. V lost 3 bases and J lost 0; bases outside the gene matches: 3. The CDR3 nucleotides are TGCGCCAGCAGCTCCAGGACAGGGGGCTCCTACGAGCAGTACTTC. Translation gives CASSSRTGGSYEQYF.

This sequence joins TRBV6-5 and TRBJ2-2, with D maybe TRBD1 (6 bases). Trimming pared 8 bases from V and 5 bases from J, leaving 18 bases between. CDR3 length equals 15 residues. Germline lookup yields CDR1 MNHEY and CDR2 SVGAGI. CDR3 sequence (DNA): TGTGCCAGCCATTGGAAACAGGGTGCTACCGGGGAGCTGTTTTTT. Translating gives CASHWKQGATGELFF.

The V and J genes are TRBV7-9 and TRBJ2-1, with D possibly TRBD2 on 6 matching bases. The CDR3 contains 16 residues. Trimming shortened V by 5 bases and J by 2 bases, and 16 bases separated the two germline ends. Germline CDR1 and CDR2: SEHNR and FQNEAQ (reference sequence). The CDR3 DNA follows: TGTGCCAGCAGCCAAACTACTAGCAGAACCTACAATGAGCAGTTCTTC. It encodes CASSQTTSRTYNEQFF. Supplemented by reference TRBV7-9 and TRBJ2-1, the full variable domain reads DTGVSQNPRHKITKRGQNVTFRCDPISEHNRLYWYRQTLGQGPEFLTYFQNEAQLEKSRLLSDRFSAERPKGSFSTLEIQRTEQGDSAMYLCASSQTTSRTYNEQFFGPGTRLTVL.

This sequence joins TRBV6-5 and TRBJ1-6; TRBD1 matches 8 bases. This CDR3 spans 14 amino acids. V shed 6 bases, J shed 12 bases, and the junction held 10 bases outside the gene matches. Germline V gene sequence: CDR1 MNHEY, CDR2 SVGAGI. For the CDR3, the DNA is TGTGCCAGCAGGCCAGGGGGCTCCCGGGGACCCCTCCACTTT. Protein: CASRPGGSRGPLHF.